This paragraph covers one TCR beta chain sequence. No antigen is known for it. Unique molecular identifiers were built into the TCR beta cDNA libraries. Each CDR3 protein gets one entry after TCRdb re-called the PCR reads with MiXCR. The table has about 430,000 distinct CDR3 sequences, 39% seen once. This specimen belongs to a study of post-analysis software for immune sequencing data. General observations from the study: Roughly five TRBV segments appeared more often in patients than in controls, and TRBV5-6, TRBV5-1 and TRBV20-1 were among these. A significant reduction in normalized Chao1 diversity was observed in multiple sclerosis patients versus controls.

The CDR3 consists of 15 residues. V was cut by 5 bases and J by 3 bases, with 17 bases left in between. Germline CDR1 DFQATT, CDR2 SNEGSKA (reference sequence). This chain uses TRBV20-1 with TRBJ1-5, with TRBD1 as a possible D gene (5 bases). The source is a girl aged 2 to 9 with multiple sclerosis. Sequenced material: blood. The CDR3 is CSAQLRGALNQPQHF. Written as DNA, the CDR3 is TGCAGTGCTCAGCTCCGAGGGGCCCTCAATCAGCCCCAGCATTTT.